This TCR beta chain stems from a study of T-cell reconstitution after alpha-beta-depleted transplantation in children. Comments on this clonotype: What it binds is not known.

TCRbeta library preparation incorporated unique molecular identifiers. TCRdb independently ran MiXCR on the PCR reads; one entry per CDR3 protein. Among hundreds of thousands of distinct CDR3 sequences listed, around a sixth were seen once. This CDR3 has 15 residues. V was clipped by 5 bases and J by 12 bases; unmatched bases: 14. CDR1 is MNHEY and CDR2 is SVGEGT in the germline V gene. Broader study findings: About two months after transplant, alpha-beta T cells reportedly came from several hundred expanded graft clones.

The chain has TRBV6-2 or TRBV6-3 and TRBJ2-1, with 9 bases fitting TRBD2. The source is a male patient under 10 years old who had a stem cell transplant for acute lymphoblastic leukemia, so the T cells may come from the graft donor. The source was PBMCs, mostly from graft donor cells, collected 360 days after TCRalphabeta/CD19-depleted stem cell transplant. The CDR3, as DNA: TGTGCCAGCAGTGCTTCGGGGACTAGCCCAAGAGGGCAGTTCTTC. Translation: CASSASGTSPRGQFF.